This note documents a single TCR beta chain sequence. Germline V gene data show CDR1 as SGHTA and CDR2 as FQGNSA. The CDR3 spans 15 residues. V was clipped by 5 bases and J by 8 bases; unmatched bases: 7. How the authors handled the data: Reference gene primers were amplified, and this amplification served to estimate nucleated cell counts. Repertoires were generated with immunoSEQ multiplex PCR, while TCRdb's copy carries only in-frame clones and drops some. V, J and clone size were drawn from that table, and D and trimming were deduced from the DNA. The profile shows about 110,000 clones, around 80% of them singletons. This specimen comes from a study of blood T cell repertoires in COVID-19. For the study at large: Samples taken during acute and convalescent COVID-19 were collected in the United States, Italy and Spain. PBMCs, B-cell-depleted T cells, or T cells were the source of the cDNA or gDNA that made up the material.

Sequenced material: peripheral blood. This TCR was sampled from an older woman with acute or convalescent COVID-19. The rearrangement uses TRBV7-2 and TRBJ1-6, with 9 nucleotides matching TRBD1. CDR3 DNA sequence: TGTGCCAGCAGCCCCCCGGGACAGGGTGATTCACCCCTCCACTTT. This gives the protein CASSPPGQGDSPLHF.